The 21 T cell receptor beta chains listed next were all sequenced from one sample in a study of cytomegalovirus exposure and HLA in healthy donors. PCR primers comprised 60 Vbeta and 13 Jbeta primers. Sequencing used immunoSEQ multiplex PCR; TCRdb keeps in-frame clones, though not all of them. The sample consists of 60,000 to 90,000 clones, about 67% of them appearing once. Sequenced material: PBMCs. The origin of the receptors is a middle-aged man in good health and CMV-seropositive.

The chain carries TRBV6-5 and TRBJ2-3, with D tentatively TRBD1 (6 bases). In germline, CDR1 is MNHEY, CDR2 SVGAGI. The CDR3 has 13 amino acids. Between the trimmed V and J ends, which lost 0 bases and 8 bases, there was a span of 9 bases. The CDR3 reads CASSYSDSGTQYF. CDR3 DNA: TGTGCCAGCAGTTACTCGGACAGTGGTACGCAGTATTTT.

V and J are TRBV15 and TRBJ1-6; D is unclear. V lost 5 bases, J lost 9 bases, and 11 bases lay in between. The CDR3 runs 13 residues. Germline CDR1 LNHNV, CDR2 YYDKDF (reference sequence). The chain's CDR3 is CATSLLESSPLHF. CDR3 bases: TGTGCCACCAGCCTGTTAGAAAGTTCACCCCTCCACTTT.

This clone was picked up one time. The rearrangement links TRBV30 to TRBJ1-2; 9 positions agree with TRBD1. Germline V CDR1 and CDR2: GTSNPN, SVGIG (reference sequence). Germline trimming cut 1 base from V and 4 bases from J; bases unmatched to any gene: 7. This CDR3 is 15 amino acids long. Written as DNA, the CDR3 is TGTGCCTGGAGTGGTGACAGGGGGATCTCCTATGGCTACACCTTC. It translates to CAWSGDRGISYGYTF. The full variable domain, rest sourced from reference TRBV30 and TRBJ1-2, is SQTIHQWPATLVQPVGSPLSLECTVEGTSNPNLYWYRQAAGRGLQLLFYSVGIGQISSEVPQNLSASRPQDRQFILSSKKLLLSDSGFYLCAWSGDRGISYGYTFGSGTRLTVV.

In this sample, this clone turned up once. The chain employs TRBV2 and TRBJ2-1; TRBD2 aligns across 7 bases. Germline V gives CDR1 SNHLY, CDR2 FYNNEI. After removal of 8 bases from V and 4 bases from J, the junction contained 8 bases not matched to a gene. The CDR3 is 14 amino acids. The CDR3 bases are TGTGCCAGCCGCATTGCGGGGGAATACAATGAGCAGTTCTTC. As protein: CASRIAGEYNEQFF.

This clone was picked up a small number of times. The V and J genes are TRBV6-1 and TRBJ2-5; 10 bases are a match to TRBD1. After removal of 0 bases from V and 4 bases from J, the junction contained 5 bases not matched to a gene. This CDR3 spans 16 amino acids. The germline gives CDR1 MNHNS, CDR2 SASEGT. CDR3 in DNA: TGTGCCAGCAGTGAAGCGGTGGGACAGGGGAGAGAGACCCAGTACTTC. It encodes CASSEAVGQGRETQYF.

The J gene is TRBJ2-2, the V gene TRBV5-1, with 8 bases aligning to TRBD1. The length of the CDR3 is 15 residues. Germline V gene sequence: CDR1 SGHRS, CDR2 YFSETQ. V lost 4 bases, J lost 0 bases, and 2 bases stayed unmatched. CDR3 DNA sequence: TGCGCCAGCAGCCAGGACAGGGCGAACACCGGGGAGCTGTTTTTT. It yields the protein CASSQDRANTGELFF. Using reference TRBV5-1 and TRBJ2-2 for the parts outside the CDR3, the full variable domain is KAGVTQTPRYLIKTRGQQVTLSCSPISGHRSVSWYQQTPGQGLQFLFEYFSETQRNKGNFPGRFSGRQFSNSRSEMNVSTLELGDSALYLCASSQDRANTGELFFGEGSRLTVL.

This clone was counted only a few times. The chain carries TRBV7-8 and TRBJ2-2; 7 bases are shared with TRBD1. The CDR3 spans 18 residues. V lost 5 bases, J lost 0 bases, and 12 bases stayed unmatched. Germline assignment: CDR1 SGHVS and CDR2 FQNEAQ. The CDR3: CASSQGVAGGSNTGELFF. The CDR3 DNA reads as TGTGCCAGCAGCCAAGGGGTGGCAGGGGGATCGAACACCGGGGAGCTGTTTTTT.

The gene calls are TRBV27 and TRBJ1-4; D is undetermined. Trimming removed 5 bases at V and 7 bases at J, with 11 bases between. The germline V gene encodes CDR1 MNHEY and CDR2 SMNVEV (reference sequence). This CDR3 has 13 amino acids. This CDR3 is CASSLREGEKLFF. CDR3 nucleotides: TGTGCCAGCAGTCTCCGAGAGGGTGAAAAACTGTTTTTT. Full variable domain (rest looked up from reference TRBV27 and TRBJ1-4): EAQVTQNPRYLITVTGKKLTVTCSQNMNHEYMSWYRQDPGLGLRQIYYSMNVEVTDKGDVPEGYKVSRKEKRNFPLILESPSPNQTSLYFCASSLREGEKLFFGSGTQLSVL.

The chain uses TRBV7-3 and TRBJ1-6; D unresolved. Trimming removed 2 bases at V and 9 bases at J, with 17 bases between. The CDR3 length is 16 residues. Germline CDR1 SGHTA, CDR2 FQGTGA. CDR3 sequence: CASSLGNEGDGSPLHF. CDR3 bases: TGTGCCAGCAGCTTAGGGAATGAGGGAGATGGTTCACCCCTCCACTTT.

The CDR3 region is CASSYSYSTDYGYTF. The CDR3 DNA is TGTGCCAGCAGTTACTCGTATTCCACAGACTATGGCTACACCTTC. This chain connects TRBV6-5 to TRBJ1-2; D gene ambiguous. Germline-derived CDR1 and CDR2 are MNHEY and SVGAGI. The CDR3 is made up of 15 amino acids. The ends were cut back, 0 bases at V and 3 bases at J, with 11 bases in the middle.

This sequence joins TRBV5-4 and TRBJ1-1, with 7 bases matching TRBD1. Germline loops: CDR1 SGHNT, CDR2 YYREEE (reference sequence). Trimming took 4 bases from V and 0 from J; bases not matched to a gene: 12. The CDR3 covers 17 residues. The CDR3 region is CASSPKGGGAMNTEAFF. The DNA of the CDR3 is TGTGCCAGCAGCCCTAAAGGGGGCGGGGCTATGAACACTGAAGCTTTCTTT.

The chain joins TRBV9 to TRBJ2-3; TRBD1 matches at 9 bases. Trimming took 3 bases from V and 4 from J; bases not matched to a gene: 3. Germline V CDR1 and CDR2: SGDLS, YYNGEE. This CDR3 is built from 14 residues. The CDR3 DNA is TGTGCCAGCAGCGCGGGACAGGGCTCAGATACGCAGTATTTT. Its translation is CASSAGQGSDTQYF.

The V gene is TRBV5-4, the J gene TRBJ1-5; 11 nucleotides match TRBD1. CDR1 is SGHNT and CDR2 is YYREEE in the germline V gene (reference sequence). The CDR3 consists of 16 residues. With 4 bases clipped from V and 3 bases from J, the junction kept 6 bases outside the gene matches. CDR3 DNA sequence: TGTGCCAGCAGCGGAAGGACAGGGGGCATCAATCAGCCCCAGCATTTT. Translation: CASSGRTGGINQPQHF.

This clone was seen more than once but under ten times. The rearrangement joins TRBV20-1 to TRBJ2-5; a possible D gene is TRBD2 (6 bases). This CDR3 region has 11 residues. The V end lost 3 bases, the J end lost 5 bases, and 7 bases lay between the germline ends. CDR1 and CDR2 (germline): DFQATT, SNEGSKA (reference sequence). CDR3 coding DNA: TGCAGTGCTAGCGCGGGGGAGACCCAGTACTTC. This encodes CSASAGETQYF.

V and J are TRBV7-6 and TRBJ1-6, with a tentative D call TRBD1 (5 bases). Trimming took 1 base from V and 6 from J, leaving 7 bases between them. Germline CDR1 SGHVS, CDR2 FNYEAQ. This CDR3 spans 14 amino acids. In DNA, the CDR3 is TGTGCCAGCAGCTTAGTCGACAGTAATTCACCCCTCCACTTT. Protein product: CASSLVDSNSPLHF.

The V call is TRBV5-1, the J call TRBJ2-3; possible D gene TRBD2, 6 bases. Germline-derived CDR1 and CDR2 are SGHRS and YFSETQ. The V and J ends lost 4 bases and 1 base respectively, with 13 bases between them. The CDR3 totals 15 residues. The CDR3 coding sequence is TGCGCCAGCAGCGCCCCGACTAGTGGCACAGATACGCAGTATTTT. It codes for CASSAPTSGTDTQYF.

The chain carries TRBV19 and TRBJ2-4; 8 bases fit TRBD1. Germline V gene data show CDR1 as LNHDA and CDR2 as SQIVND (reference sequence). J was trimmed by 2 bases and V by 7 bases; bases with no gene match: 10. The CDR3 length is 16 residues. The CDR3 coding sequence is TGTGCCAGTAAAAACGGACAGGGCGTCACCAAAAACATTCAGTACTTC. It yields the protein CASKNGQGVTKNIQYF.

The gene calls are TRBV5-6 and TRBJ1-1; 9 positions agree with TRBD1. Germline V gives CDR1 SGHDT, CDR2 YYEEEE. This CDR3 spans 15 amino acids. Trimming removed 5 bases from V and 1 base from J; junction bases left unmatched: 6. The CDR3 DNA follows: TGTGCCAGCAGGGGGGGACAGGGAAGGAACACTGAAGCTTTCTTT. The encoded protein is CASRGGQGRNTEAFF.

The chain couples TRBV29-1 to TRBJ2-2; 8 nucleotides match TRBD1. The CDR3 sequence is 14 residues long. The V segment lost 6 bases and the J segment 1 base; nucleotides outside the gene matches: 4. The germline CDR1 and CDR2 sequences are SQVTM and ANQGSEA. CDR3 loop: CSVVGQGNTGELFF. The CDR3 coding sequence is TGCAGCGTGGTAGGACAGGGGAACACCGGGGAGCTGTTTTTT.

The chain's CDR3 is CSVVAGARGGGQYF. For the CDR3, the DNA is TGCAGCGTTGTAGCGGGAGCCCGAGGGGGGGGGCAGTACTTC. The J gene is TRBJ2-7, the V gene TRBV29-1, with TRBD2 matching over 9 bases. The germline V gene has CDR1 SQVTM and CDR2 ANQGSEA. The CDR3 is 14 residues long. The J segment lost 9 bases and the V segment lost 4 bases, leaving 13 bases of the junction unmatched.

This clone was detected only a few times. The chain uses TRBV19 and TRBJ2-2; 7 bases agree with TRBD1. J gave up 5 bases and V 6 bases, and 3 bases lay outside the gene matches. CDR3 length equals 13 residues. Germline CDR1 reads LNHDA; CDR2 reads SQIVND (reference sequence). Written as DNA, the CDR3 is TGTGCCAGTAGGAGGGGGCCAACCGGGGAGCTGTTTTTT. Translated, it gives CASRRGPTGELFF.